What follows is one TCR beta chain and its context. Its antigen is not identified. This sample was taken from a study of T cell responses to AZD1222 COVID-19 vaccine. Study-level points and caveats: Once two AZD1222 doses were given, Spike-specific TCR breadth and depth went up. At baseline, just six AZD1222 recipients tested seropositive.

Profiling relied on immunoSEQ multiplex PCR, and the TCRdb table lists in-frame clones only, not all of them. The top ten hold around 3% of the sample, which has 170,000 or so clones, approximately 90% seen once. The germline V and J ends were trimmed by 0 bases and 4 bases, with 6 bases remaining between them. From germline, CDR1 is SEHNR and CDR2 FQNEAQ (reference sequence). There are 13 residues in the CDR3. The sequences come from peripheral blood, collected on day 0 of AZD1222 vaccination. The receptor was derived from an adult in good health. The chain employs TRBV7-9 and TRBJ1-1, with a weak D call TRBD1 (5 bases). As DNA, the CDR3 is TGTGCCAGCAGCTTAGCAGGGGTCACTGAAGCTTTCTTT. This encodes CASSLAGVTEAFF. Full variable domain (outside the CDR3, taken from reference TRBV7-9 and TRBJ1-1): DTGVSQNPRHKITKRGQNVTFRCDPISEHNRLYWYRQTLGQGPEFLTYFQNEAQLEKSRLLSDRFSAERPKGSFSTLEIQRTEQGDSAMYLCASSLAGVTEAFFGQGTRLTVV.